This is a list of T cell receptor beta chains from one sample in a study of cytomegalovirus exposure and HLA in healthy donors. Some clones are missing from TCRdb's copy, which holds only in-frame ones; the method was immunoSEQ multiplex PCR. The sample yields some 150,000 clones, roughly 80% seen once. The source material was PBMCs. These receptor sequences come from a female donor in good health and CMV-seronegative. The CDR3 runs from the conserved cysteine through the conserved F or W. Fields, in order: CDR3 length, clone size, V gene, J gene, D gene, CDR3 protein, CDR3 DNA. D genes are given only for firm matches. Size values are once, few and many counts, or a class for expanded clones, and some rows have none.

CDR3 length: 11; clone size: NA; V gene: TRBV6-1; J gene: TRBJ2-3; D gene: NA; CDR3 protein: CASHTGRGQYF; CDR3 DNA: TGTGCCAGCCACACAGGGAGAGGGCAGTATTTT
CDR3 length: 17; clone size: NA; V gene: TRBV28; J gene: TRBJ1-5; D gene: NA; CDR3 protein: CASSWISAGVRNQPQHF; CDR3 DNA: TGTGCCAGCAGCTGGATATCAGCAGGGGTACGCAATCAGCCCCAGCATTTT
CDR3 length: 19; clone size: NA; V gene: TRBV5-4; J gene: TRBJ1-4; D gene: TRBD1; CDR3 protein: CASSPRGGTGGTANEKLFF; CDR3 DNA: TGTGCCAGCAGCCCACGCGGGGGGACAGGGGGCACGGCTAATGAAAAACTGTTTTTT
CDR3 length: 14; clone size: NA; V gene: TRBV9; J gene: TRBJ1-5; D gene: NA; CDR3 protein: CASSYEAGYQPQHF; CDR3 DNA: TGTGCCAGCAGCTACGAGGCGGGTTATCAGCCCCAGCATTTT
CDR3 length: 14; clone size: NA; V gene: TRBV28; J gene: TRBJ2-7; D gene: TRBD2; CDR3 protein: CASTTSGLALEQYF; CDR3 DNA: TGTGCCAGCACCACTAGCGGCCTGGCCCTCGAGCAGTACTTC
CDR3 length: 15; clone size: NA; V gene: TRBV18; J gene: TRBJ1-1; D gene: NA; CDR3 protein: CASSAYSGVNTEAFF; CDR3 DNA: TGTGCCAGCTCAGCGTACTCTGGAGTGAACACTGAAGCTTTCTTT
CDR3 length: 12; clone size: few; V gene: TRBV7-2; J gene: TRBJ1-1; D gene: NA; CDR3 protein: CASSFGNTEAFF; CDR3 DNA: TGTGCCAGCAGCTTCGGGAACACTGAAGCTTTCTTT
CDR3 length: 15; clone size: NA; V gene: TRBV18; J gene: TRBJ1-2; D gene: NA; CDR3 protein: CASSLALQGGYGYTF; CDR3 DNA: TGTGCCAGCTCACTAGCACTGCAGGGCGGCTATGGCTACACCTTC
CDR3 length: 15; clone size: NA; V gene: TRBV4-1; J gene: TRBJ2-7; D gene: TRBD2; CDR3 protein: CASSQDDTSGREQYF; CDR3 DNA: TGCGCCAGCAGCCAAGATGATACTAGCGGACGCGAGCAGTACTTC
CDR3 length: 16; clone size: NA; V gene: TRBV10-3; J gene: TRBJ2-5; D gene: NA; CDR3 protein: CAISEEGALEVETQYF; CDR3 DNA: TGTGCCATCAGTGAAGAAGGGGCCCTTGAGGTAGAGACCCAGTACTTC
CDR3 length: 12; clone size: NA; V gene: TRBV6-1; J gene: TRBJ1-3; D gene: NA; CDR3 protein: CASSEAIGTIYF; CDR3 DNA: TGTGCCAGCAGTGAAGCGATCGGCACCATATATTTT
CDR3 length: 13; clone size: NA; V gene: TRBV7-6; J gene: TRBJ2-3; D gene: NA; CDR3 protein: CASSFTPSDTQYF; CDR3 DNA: TGTGCCAGCAGCTTCACACCCTCGGATACGCAGTATTTT
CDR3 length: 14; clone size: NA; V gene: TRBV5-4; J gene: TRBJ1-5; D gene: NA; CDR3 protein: CASSLQGSNQPQHF; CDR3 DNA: TGTGCCAGCAGCTTACAGGGAAGCAATCAGCCCCAGCATTTT
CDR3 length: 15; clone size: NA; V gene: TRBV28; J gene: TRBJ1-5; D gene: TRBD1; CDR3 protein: CASIAWTGGNQPQHF; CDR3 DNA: TGTGCCAGCATCGCATGGACAGGTGGGAATCAGCCCCAGCATTTT
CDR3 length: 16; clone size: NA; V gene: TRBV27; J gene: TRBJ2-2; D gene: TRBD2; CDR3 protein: CASSTLAGGITGELFF; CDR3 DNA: TGTGCCAGCAGTACACTAGCGGGGGGGATCACCGGGGAGCTGTTTTTT
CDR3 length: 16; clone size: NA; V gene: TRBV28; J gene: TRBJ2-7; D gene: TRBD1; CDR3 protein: CASSSPGGTGTYEQYF; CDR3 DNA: TGTGCCAGCAGTTCCCCAGGGGGGACAGGGACGTACGAGCAGTACTTC
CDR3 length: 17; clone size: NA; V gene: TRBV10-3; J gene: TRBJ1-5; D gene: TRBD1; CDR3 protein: CAISSNRGLGGSEPQHF; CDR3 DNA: TGTGCCATCAGTTCCAACAGGGGGTTAGGCGGATCAGAGCCCCAGCATTTT
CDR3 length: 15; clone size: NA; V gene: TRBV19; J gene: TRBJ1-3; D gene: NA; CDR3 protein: CASSRGSLSGNTIYF; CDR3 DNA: TGTGCCAGTAGCCGGGGGTCCCTCTCTGGAAACACCATATATTTT
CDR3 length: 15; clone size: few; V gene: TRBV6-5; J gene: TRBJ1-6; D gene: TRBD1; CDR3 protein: CASSRGQGSNSPLHF; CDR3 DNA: TGTGCCAGCAGTCGAGGACAGGGCTCAAATTCACCCCTCCACTTT
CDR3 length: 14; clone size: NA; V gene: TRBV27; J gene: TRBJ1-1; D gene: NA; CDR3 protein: CASSLGEGRTQAFF; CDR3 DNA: TGTGCCAGCAGTTTAGGGGAGGGGCGAACCCAAGCTTTCTTT
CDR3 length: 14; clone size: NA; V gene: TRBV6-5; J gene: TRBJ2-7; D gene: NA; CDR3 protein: CASSYGQGLNEQYF; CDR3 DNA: TGTGCCAGCAGTTACGGGCAGGGGCTCAACGAGCAGTACTTC
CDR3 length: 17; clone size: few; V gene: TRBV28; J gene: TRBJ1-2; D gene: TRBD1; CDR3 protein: CASSSPTRTGDNYGYTF; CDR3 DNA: TGTGCCAGCAGTTCACCAACACGGACAGGGGACAACTATGGCTACACCTTC
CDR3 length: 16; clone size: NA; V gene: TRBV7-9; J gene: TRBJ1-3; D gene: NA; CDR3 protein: CASSLEVQGLRNTIYF; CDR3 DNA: TGTGCCAGCAGCTTAGAGGTCCAGGGACTCAGAAACACCATATATTTT
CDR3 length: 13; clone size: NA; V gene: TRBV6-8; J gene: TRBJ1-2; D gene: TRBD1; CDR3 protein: CATQGAGGYGYTF; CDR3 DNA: TGTGCCACACAGGGGGCGGGTGGCTATGGCTACACCTTC
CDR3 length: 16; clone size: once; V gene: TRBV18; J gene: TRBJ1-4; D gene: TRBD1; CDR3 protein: CASSPPLRDSSEKLFF; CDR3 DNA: TGTGCCAGCTCACCACCCCTCCGGGACAGTAGTGAAAAACTGTTTTTT
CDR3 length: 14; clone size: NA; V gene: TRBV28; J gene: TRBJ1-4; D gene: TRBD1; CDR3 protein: CASNTGGAGEKLFF; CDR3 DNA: TGTGCCAGCAATACAGGGGGGGCTGGAGAAAAACTGTTTTTT
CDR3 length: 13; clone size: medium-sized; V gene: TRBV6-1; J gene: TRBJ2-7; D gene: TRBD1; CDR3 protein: CASSGTGLHEQYF; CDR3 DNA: TGTGCCAGTTCCGGGACAGGGCTCCACGAGCAGTACTTC
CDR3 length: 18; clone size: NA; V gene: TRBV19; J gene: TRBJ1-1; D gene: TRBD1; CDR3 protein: CASSIVVNRGSVNTEAFF; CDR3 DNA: TGTGCCAGTAGTATAGTTGTGAACAGGGGTTCGGTGAACACTGAAGCTTTCTTT
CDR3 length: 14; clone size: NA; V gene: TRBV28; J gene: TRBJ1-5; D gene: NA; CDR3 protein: CASSFLGPGQPQHF; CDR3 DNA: TGTGCCAGCAGTTTCTTGGGCCCTGGTCAGCCCCAGCATTTT
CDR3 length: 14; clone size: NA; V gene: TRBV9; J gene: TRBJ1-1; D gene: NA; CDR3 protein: CASSVGPENTEAFF; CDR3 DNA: TGTGCCAGCAGCGTTGGGCCGGAAAACACTGAAGCTTTCTTT
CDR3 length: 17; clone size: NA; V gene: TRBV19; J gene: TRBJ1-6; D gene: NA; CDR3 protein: CASSIDPRARKEAPLHF; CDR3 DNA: TGTGCCAGTAGTATAGATCCCCGAGCGAGGAAGGAGGCACCCCTCCACTTT